Listed below are T cell receptor beta chains from one sample, sequenced in a study of control samples from healthy donors and cancer patients. Repertoires were generated with immunoSEQ multiplex PCR, while TCRdb's copy carries only in-frame clones and drops some. In the table there are about 53,000 clones, 75% to 90% of which are singletons. Material: PBMCs. Receptors originate from a man between 60 and 75 years old with head and neck cancer. The CDR3 runs from the conserved cysteine through the conserved F or W. The D gene is left open where the match is weak. The size of a clone is reported for some rows only, either as once, few or many, or as a class for expanded clones.

DNA	CDR3	J	size	D	V
TGTGCCAGCAGCTTTGGGGGGGCGAGCTCCTATAATTCACCCCTCCACTTT	CASSFGGASSYNSPLHF	TRBJ1-6	-	-	TRBV5-4
TGTGCCAGTAGTACGCCGACGGGACAGGCTTCTTCCTACGAGCAGTACTTC	CASSTPTGQASSYEQYF	TRBJ2-7	-	TRBD1	TRBV19
TGTGCCAGCAGTTTAGGGTTAGGGGGCAGACCCTCCCAAGAGACCCAGTACTTC	CASSLGLGGRPSQETQYF	TRBJ2-5	few	TRBD1	TRBV27
TGTGCCATCAGTGAGAATAAGGACAGGGTCTCGAATTCACCCCTCCACTTT	CAISENKDRVSNSPLHF	TRBJ1-6	-	TRBD1	TRBV10-3
TGCGCCAGCAGCTTGAACCCATCCACGGATACGCAGTATTTT	CASSLNPSTDTQYF	TRBJ2-3	-	-	TRBV5-1
TGTGCCAGCAGCCCGACGTACCAAGAGACCCAGTACTTC	CASSPTYQETQYF	TRBJ2-5	-	-	TRBV7-9
TGTGCCAACGGAGGGGGTATGAACACTGAAGCTTTCTTT	CANGGGMNTEAFF	TRBJ1-1	-	-	TRBV2
TGCGCCAGCAGCTTGGAGCCAGGGGGTACCGGTCAGCCCCAGCATTTT	CASSLEPGGTGQPQHF	TRBJ1-5	-	TRBD1	TRBV5-1
TGTGCCAGTGGAGAAGAGCAGTACTTC	CASGEEQYF	TRBJ2-7	-	-	TRBV19
TGCGCCAGCAGCTTGGACGGCCAACCTAGCACAGATACGCAGTATTTT	CASSLDGQPSTDTQYF	TRBJ2-3	-	-	TRBV5-1
TGTGCCATCAGTGAGTCGAGCCCCGCGGTTGCCGGGGAGCTGTTTTTT	CAISESSPAVAGELFF	TRBJ2-2	-	-	TRBV10-3
TGTGCCAGCAGTTTATGGTCCGGAGACTCTGGAAACACCATATATTTT	CASSLWSGDSGNTIYF	TRBJ1-3	-	-	TRBV28
TGTGCCACCAGTGATTCCACGGGACAGGGGACAGATACGCAGTATTTT	CATSDSTGQGTDTQYF	TRBJ2-3	-	TRBD1	TRBV24-1
TGTGCCAGCAGCACTTCGACAGGGGGCGGTCAGCCCCAGCATTTT	CASSTSTGGGQPQHF	TRBJ1-5	-	TRBD1	TRBV7-2
TGTGCCAGCAGCAAAGGGACGGAATATGGCTACACCTTC	CASSKGTEYGYTF	TRBJ1-2	-	-	TRBV6-5
TGTGCCAGCAGTTTCCGGACAGGGAGGTCTTGGGAGACCCAGTACTTC	CASSFRTGRSWETQYF	TRBJ2-5	-	TRBD1	TRBV28
TGTGCCAGCAGTTATGGGGGAGACACTGAAGCTTTCTTT	CASSYGGDTEAFF	TRBJ1-1	-	-	TRBV6-5
TGTGCCAGCAGCCGGTCTAACCAAGAGACCCAGTACTTC	CASSRSNQETQYF	TRBJ2-5	once	-	TRBV7-2
TGTGCCAGCAGCCACAACCGGGTCCCTGGTAATTCACCCCTCCACTTT	CASSHNRVPGNSPLHF	TRBJ1-6	-	-	TRBV7-8
TGTCATCCTCTCGCGCTAGCGGATATAGATACGCAGTATTTT	CHPLALADIDTQYF	TRBJ2-3	-	-	TRBV21-1
TGTGCCAGCAGCTACGGGCTGACCTACGAGCAGTACTTC	CASSYGLTYEQYF	TRBJ2-7	few	-	TRBV7-2
TGTGCCAGCAGTGCCTCAATAAGCAATCAGCCCCAGCATTTT	CASSASISNQPQHF	TRBJ1-5	few	-	TRBV2
TGTGCCAGCAGGGATTTGAGTGGGCCTGTCAAAAACATTCAGTACTTC	CASRDLSGPVKNIQYF	TRBJ2-4	-	-	TRBV27
TGCGCCAGCAGCCAAGATTTGATACGCCTTGATCAGCCCCAGCATTTT	CASSQDLIRLDQPQHF	TRBJ1-5	-	-	TRBV4-1
TGTGCCAGCAGCAACAGACAGGGGTCGAGCTCTGGAAACACCATATATTTT	CASSNRQGSSSGNTIYF	TRBJ1-3	-	TRBD1	TRBV7-2
TGTGCCTGGAGCCACGGAAGCTCCTACGAGCAGTACTTC	CAWSHGSSYEQYF	TRBJ2-7	-	-	TRBV30
TGTGCCAGCGGTGAACGGTTAATTTTGCGCGGACAGGGTAGGTCGTACGAGCAGTACTTC	CASGERLILRGQGRSYEQYF	TRBJ2-7	once	TRBD1	TRBV6-1
TGTGCCAGCGGAGCGGGGTTTAATTCACCCCTCCACTTT	CASGAGFNSPLHF	TRBJ1-6	-	-	TRBV28
TGTGCCAGCTCACCAAATGGACAGGGCACAGATACGCAGTATTTT	CASSPNGQGTDTQYF	TRBJ2-3	-	TRBD1	TRBV18